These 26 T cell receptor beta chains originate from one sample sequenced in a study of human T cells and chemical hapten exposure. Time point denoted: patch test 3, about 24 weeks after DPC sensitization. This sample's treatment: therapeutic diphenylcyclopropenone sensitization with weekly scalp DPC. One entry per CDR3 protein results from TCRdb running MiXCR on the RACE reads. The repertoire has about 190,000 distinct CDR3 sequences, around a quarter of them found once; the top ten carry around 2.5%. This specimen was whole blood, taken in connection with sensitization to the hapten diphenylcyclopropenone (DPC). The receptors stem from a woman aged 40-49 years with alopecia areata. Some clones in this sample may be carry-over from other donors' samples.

The CDR3 reads CASSPGRGNTDTQYF. CDR3 nucleotide sequence: TGTGCCAGCAGCCCAGGTCGGGGAAACACAGATACGCAGTATTTT. V usage is TRBV7-2 and J usage is TRBJ2-3; the D gene is possibly TRBD2 (5 bases). The V gene lost 5 bases and the J gene lost 2 bases, with 14 bases spanning the gap. Germline CDR1 reads SGHTA; CDR2 reads FQGNSA. The CDR3 is 15 amino acids. The entire variable domain, with the rest obtained from reference TRBV7-2 and TRBJ2-3, is as follows: GAGVSQSPSNKVTEKGKDVELRCDPISGHTALYWYRQSLGQGLEFLIYFQGNSAPDKSGLPSDRFSAERTGGSVSTLTIQRTQQEDSAVYLCASSPGRGNTDTQYFGPGTRLTVL.

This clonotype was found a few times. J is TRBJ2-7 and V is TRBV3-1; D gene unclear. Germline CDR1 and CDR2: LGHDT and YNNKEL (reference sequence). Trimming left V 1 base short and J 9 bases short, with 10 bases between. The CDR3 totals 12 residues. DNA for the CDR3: TGTGCCAGCAGCCAAGGTTCGGCCGGGCAGTACTTC. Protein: CASSQGSAGQYF.

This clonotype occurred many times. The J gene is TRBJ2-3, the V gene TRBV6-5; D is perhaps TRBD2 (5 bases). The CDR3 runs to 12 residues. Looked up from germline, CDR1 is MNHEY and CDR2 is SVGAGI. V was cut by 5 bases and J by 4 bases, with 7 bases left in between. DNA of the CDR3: TGTGCCAGCAGTGGAGGCGCAGATACGCAGTATTTT. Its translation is CASSGGADTQYF.

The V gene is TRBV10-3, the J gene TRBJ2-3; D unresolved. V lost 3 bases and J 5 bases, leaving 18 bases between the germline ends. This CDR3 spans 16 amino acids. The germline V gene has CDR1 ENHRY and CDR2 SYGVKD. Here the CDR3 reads CAISDATRRAGDTQYF. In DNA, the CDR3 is TGTGCCATCAGTGACGCGACACGACGCGCCGGAGATACGCAGTATTTT.

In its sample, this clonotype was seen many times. CDR3 nucleotide sequence: TGCAGCGTTGAACGATTCGAAGGGGATGAGCAGTTCTTC. It encodes CSVERFEGDEQFF. This chain connects TRBV29-1 to TRBJ2-1, with D maybe TRBD1 (5 bases). The CDR3 has 13 amino acids. Germline V CDR1 and CDR2: SQVTM, ANQGSEA. Trimming removed 2 bases from V and 8 bases from J, with 13 bases in between.

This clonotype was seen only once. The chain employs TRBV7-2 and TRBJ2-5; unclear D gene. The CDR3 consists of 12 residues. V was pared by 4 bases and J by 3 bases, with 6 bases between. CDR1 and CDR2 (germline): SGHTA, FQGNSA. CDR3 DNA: TGTGCCAGCAGCTCGAATAAAGAGACCCAGTACTTC. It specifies CASSSNKETQYF.

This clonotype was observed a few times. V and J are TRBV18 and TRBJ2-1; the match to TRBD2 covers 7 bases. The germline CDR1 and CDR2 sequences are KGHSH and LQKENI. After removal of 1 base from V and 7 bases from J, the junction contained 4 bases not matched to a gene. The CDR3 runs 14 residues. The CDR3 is CASSPQAGANEQFF. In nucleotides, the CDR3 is TGTGCCAGCTCACCACAGGCGGGAGCGAATGAGCAGTTCTTC.

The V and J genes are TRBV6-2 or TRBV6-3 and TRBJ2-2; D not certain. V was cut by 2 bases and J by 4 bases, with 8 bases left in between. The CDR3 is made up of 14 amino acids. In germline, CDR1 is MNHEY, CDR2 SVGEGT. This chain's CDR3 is CASSYVQGTGELFF. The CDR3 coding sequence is TGTGCCAGCAGTTACGTCCAAGGCACCGGGGAGCTGTTTTTT.

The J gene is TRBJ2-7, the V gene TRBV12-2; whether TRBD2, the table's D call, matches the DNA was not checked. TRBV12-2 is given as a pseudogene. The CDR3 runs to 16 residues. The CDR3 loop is CASRPKATSRTYEQYF. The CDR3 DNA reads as TGTGCAAGTCGCCCCAAGGCAACTAGCCGGACCTACGAGCAGTACTTC.

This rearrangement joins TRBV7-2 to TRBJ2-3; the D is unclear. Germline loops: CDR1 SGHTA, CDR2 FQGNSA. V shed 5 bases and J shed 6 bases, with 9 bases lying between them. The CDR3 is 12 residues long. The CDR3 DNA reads TGTGCCAGCAGCATTGTTGGGGATACGCAGTATTTT. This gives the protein CASSIVGDTQYF.

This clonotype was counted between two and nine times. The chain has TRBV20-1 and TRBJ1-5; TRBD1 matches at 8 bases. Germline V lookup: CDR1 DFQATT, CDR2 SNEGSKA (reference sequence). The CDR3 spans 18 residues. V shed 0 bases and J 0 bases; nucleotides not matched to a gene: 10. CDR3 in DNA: TGCAGTGCTAGAGATCGCACAGGGGGTGGTCATAGCAATCAGCCCCAGCATTTT. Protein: CSARDRTGGGHSNQPQHF.

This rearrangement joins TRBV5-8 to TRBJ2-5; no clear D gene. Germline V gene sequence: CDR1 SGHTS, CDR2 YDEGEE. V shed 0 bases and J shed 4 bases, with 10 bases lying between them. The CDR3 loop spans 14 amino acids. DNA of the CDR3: TGTGCCAGCAGCTTGGGCCAGGCAAGAGAGACCCAGTACTTC. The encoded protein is CASSLGQARETQYF.

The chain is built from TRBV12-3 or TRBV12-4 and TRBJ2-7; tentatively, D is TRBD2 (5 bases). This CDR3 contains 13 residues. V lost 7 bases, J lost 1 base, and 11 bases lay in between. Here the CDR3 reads CASTTGTSYEQYF. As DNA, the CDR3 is TGTGCCAGCACAACGGGAACTTCCTACGAGCAGTACTTC.

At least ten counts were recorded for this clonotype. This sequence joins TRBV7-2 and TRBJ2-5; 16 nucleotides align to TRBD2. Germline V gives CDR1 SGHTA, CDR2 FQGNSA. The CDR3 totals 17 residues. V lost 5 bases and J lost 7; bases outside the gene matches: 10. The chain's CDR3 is CASSPGLAGGTSGTQYF. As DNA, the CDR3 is TGTGCCAGCAGCCCGGGACTAGCGGGAGGGACGTCGGGGACCCAGTACTTC.

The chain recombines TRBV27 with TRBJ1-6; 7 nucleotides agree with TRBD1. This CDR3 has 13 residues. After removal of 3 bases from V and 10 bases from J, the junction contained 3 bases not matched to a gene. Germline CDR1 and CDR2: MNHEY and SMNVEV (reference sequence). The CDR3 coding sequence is TGTGCCAGCAGTTTGGACAGGTTCTCACCCCTCCACTTT. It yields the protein CASSLDRFSPLHF.

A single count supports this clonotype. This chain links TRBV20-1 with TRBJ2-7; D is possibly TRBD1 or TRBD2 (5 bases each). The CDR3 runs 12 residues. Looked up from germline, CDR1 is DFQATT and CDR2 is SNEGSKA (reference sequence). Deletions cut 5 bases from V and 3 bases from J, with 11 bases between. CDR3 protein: CSAGGYYYEQYF. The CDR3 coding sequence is TGCAGTGCTGGGGGTTATTACTACGAGCAGTACTTC.

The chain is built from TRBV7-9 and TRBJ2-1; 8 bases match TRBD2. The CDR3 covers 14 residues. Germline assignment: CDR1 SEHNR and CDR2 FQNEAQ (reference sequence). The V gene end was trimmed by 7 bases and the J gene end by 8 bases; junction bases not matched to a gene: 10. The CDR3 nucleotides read TGTGCCAGCAACGGGAGGGCTTTTTCCGATGAGCAGTTCTTC. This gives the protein CASNGRAFSDEQFF. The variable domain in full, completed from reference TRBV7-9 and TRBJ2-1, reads DTGVSQNPRHKITKRGQNVTFRCDPISEHNRLYWYRQTLGQGPEFLTYFQNEAQLEKSRLLSDRFSAERPKGSFSTLEIQRTEQGDSAMYLCASNGRAFSDEQFFGPGTRLTVL.

The CDR3 nucleotides read TGTGCCAGCAGTTTAAGAGGGGCCGGCTACACCTTC. It specifies CASSLRGAGYTF. The chain combines TRBV12-3 or TRBV12-4 with TRBJ1-2; perhaps TRBD1 as D (5 bases). V dropped 2 bases and J dropped 8 bases, with 9 bases sitting between them. This CDR3 has 12 residues.

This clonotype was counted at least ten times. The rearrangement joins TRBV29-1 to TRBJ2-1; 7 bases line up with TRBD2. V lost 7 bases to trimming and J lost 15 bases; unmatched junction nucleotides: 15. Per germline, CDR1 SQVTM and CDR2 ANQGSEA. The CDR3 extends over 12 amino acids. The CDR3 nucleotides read TGCAGCGCAGTTGATTCTAGCGGTAATGCGTTCTTC. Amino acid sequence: CSAVDSSGNAFF.

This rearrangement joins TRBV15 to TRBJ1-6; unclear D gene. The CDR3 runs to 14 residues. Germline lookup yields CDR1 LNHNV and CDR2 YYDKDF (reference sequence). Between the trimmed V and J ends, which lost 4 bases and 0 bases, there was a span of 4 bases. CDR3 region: CATSKSSYNSPLHF. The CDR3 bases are TGTGCCACCAGCAAGAGCTCCTATAATTCACCCCTCCACTTT.

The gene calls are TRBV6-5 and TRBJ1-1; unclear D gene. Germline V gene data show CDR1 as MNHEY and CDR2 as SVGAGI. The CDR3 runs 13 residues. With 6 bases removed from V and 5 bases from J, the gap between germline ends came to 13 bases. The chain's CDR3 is CASRIRGITEAFF. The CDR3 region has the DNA TGTGCCAGCAGGATACGGGGTATTACTGAAGCTTTCTTT.

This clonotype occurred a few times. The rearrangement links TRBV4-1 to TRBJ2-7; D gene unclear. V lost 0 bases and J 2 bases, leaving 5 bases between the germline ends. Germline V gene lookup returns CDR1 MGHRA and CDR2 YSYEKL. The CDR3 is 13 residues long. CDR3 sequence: CASSQEETYEQYF. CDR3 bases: TGCGCCAGCAGCCAAGAGGAAACCTACGAGCAGTACTTC.

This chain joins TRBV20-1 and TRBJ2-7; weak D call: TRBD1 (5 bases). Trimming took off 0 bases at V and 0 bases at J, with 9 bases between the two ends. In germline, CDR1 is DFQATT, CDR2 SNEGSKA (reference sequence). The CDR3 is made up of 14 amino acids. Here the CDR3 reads CSARDFDSSYEQYF. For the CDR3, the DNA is TGCAGTGCTAGAGATTTCGACAGCTCCTACGAGCAGTACTTC.

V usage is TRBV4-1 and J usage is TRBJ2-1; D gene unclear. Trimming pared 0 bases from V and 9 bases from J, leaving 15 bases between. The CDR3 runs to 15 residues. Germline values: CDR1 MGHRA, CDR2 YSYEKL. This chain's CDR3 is CASSQDHPNTGEQFF. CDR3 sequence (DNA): TGCGCCAGCAGCCAAGATCACCCAAATACTGGTGAGCAGTTCTTC.

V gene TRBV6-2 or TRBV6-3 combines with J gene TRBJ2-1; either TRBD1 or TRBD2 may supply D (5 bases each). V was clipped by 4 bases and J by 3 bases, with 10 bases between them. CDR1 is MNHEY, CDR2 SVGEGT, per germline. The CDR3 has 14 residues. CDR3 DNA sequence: TGTGCCAGCAGTTTGATGGGGGTCTACAATGAGCAGTTCTTC. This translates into CASSLMGVYNEQFF.

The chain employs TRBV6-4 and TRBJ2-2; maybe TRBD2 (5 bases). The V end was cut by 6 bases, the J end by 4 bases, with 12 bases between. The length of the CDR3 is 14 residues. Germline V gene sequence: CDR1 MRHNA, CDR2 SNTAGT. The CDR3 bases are TGTGCCAGCAGCCTAGACACTAGCACCGGGGAGCTGTTTTTT. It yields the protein CASSLDTSTGELFF.